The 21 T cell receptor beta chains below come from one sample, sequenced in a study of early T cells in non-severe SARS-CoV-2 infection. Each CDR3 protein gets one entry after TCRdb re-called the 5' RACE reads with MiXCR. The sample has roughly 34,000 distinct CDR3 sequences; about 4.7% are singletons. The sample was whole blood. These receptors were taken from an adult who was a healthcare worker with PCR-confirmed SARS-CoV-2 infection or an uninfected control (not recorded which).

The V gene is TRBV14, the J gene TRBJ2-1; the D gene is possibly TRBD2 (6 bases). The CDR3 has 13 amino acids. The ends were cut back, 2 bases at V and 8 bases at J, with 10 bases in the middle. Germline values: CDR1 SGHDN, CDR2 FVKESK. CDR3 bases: TGTGCCAGCAGCCAAAAGTGGGGGGATGAGCAGTTCTTC. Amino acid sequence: CASSQKWGDEQFF.

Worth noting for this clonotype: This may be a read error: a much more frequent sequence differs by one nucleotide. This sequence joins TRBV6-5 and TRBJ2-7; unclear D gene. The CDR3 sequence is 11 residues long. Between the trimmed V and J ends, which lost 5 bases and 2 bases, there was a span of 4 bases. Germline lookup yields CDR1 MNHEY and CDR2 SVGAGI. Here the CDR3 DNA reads TGTGCCAGCAGTACCCCCTACGAGCAGTACTTC. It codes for CASSTPYEQYF.

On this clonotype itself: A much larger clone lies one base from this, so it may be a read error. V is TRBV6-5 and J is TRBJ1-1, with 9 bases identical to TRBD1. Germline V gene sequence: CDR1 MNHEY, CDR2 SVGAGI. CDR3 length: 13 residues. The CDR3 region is CASSYGDRVTASF. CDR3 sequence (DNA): TGTGCCAGCAGTTATGGGGACAGGGTTACAGCTTCCTTT.

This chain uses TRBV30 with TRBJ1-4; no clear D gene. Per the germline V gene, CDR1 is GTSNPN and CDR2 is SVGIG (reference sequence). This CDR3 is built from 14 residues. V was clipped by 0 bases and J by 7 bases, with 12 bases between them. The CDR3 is CAWSVHGTAEKLFF. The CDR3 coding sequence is TGTGCCTGGAGTGTACATGGTACAGCTGAAAAACTGTTTTTT.

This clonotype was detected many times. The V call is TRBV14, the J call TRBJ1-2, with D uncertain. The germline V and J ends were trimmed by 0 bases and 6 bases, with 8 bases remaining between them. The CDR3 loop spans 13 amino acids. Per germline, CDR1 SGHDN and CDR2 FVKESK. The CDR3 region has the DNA TGTGCCAGCAGCCAAGACAGAATTGATGGCTACACCTTC. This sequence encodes CASSQDRIDGYTF.

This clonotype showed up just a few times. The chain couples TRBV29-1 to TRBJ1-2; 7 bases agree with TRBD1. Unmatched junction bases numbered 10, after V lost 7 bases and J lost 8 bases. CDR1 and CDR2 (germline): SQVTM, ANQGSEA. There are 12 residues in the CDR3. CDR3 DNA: TGCAGCGGCAAGACAGGGAATCACGGCTACACCTTC. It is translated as CSGKTGNHGYTF.

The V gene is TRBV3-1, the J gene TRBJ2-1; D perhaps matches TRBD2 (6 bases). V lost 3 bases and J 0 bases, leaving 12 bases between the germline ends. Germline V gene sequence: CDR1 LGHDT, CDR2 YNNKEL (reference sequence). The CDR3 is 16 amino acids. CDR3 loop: CASSHSGPSSYNEQFF. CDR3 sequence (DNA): TGTGCCAGCAGCCATAGCGGCCCGAGCTCCTACAATGAGCAGTTCTTC.

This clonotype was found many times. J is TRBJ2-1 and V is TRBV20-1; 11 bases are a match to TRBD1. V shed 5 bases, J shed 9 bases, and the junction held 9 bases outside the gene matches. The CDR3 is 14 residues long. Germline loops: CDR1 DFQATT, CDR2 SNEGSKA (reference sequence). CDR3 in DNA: TGCAGTGCTCCGCTAGGACAGGGGGCGCGTGAGCAGTTCTTC. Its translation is CSAPLGQGAREQFF.

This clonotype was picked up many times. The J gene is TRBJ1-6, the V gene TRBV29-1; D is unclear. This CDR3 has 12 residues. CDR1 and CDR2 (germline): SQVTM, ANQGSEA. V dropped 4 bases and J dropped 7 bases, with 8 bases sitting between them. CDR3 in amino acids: CSVAEGNSPLHF. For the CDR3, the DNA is TGCAGCGTTGCCGAGGGCAATTCACCCCTCCACTTT.

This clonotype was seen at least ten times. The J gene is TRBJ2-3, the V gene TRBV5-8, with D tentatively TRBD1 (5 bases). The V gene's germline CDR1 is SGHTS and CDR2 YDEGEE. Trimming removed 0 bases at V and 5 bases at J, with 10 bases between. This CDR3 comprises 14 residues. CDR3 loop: CASSLVQGRDTQYF. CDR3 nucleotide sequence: TGTGCCAGCAGCTTGGTCCAGGGTAGAGATACGCAGTATTTT.

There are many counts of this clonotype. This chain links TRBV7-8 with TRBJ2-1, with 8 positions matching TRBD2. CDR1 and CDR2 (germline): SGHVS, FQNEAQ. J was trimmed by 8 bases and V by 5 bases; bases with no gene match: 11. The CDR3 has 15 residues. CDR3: CASSEGLGGVYEQFF. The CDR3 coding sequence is TGTGCCAGCAGCGAGGGACTAGGCGGAGTCTATGAGCAGTTCTTC.

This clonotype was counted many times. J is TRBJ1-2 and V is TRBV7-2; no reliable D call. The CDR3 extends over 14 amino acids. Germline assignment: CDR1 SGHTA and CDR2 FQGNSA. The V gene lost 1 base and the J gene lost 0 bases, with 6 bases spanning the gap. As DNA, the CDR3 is TGTGCCAGCAGCTTAGGATCTCCTAACTATGGCTACACCTTC. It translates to CASSLGSPNYGYTF.

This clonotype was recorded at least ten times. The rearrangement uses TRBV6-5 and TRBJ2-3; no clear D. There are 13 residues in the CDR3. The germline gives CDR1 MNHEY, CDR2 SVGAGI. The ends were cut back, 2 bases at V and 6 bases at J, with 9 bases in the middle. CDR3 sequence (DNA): TGTGCCAGCAGTTACGTGTTCGGGGATACGCAGTATTTT. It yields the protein CASSYVFGDTQYF.

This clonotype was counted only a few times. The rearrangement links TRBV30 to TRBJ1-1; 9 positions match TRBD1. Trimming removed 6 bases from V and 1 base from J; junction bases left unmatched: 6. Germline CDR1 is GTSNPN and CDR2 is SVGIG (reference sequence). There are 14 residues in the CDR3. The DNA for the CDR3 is TGTGCCTGCAAAACAGGGGGCAAGAACACTGAAGCTTTCTTT. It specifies CACKTGGKNTEAFF. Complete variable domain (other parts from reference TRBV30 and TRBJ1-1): SQTIHQWPATLVQPVGSPLSLECTVEGTSNPNLYWYRQAAGRGLQLLFYSVGIGQISSEVPQNLSASRPQDRQFILSSKKLLLSDSGFYLCACKTGGKNTEAFFGQGTRLTVV.

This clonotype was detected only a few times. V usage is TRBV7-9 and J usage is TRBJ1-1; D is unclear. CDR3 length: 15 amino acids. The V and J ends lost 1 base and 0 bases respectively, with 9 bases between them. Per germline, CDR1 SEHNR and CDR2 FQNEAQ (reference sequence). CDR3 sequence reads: CASSLVLSLNTEAFF. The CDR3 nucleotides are TGTGCCAGCAGCTTAGTGTTGAGCCTGAACACTGAAGCTTTCTTT.

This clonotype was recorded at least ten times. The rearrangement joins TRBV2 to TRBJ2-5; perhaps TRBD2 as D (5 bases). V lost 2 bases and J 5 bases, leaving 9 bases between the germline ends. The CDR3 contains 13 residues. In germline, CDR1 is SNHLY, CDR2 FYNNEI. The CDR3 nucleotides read TGTGCCAGCAGTGAACTAGCACAGGAGACCCAGTACTTC. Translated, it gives CASSELAQETQYF.

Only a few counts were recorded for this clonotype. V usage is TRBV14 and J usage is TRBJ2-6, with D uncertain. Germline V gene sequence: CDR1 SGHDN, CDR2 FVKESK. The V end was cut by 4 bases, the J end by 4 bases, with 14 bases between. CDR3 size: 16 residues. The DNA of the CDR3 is TGTGCCAGCAGCCCGCGTAAGAGTTCCGGGGCCAACGTCCTGACTTTC. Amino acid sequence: CASSPRKSSGANVLTF.

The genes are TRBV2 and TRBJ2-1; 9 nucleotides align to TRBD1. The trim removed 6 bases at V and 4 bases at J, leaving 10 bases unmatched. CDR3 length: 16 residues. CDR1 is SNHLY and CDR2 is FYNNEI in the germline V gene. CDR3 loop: CASSQQPGQGYNEQFF. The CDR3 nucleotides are TGTGCCAGCAGCCAACAACCGGGACAGGGATACAATGAGCAGTTCTTC.

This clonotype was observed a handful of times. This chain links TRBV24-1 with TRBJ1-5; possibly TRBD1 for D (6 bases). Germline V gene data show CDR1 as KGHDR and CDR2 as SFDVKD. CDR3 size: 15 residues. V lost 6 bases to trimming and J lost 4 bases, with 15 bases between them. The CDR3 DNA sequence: TGTGCCACCAGTTACGGGACACCAATAAATCAGCCCCAGCATTTT. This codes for CATSYGTPINQPQHF.

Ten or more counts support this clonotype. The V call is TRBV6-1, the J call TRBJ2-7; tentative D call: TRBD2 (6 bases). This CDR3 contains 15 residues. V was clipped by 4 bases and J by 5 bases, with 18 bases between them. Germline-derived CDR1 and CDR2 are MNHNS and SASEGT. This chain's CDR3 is CASSVVIQRVNEQYF. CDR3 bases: TGTGCCAGCAGTGTAGTAATCCAGCGGGTCAACGAGCAGTACTTC.

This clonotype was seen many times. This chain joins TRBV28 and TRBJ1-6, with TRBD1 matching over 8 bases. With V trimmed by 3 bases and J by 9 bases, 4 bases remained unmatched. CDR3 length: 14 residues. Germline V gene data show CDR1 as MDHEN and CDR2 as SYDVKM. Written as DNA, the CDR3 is TGTGCCAGCAGTTTTCAGGGGGCGGCTTCACCCCTCCACTTT. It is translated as CASSFQGAASPLHF.